This T cell receptor (beta chain) was identified during a study of T cells expressing NK-cell markers. Overall study context: Seven sequenced donors out of eight were HCMV-seropositive, one seronegative.

TCRdb reanalyzed the 5' RACE reads, giving one entry per CDR3 protein sequence and no DNA. The sample's table shows approximately 460,000 distinct CDR3 sequences. Germline V gene data show CDR1 as MNHNS and CDR2 as SASEGT. The CDR3 spans 14 residues. The V and J genes are TRBV6-1 and TRBJ2-5; TCRdb returns TRBD1, unconfirmable since there is no DNA. The sequencing sample was made of blood T cells: a sorted CD56 or NKG2C T cell subset, CD4+ or CD8+ T cells, or bulk PBMC T cells (not recorded which). The clonotype was recovered from a woman aged 18-69 years in good health. This CDR3 is CASRGTGLRETQYF.